The following is a TCR beta chain sequence with its context. It has no known antigen specificity. No qualities accompany the bases; no much larger clone lies one base away. The time point label corresponds to: baseline before first vaccination. What this sample's treatment or condition label stands for: meningococcal conjugate vaccine given as trial control. Samples from vaccinated people were obtained from the UK trials COV001 and COV002, which included a single-blind randomized controlled phase 2/3 trial of AZD1222 (ChAdOx1 nCoV-19) in healthy adults. Trial participant PBMC samples were collected at day 0 and day 28 after the second dose for TCRbeta chain sequencing. The data belong to a study of T cell responses to AZD1222 COVID-19 vaccine (dated by TCRdb to the early 2020s). Background on the whole study: TCR sequencing covered 233 trial participants: 207 given two doses of AZD1222 and 26 given two doses of MenACWY control vaccine. Enrollment into the trials was organized by age into subgroups of 18-55, 56-69 and 70-plus years, and those subgroups contained roughly 150, 30 and 60 TCR-sequenced participants, respectively. The paper's findings and limits, for the study overall: In the small 56-69-year group, the increase in depth fell short of significance, most likely because of low power. A significant rise in spike-specific TCR breadth and depth was observed after two AZD1222 doses relative to day 0 and relative to MenACWY recipients. Vaccine-associated CD4 TCRs spanned the whole spike protein, with dominant responses in regions 160-218 and 743-854. Participants were mostly white British and included more females than males, and it was suggested by the authors that clonal diversity may have been underestimated. Because no day 14 peak-response samples were available, the repertoires could be characterized only after the peak T cell response. Only six AZD1222 recipients were SARS-CoV-2 seropositive at baseline, limiting conclusions about previously exposed vaccinees. Reportedly, close to half of the unique spike-specific TCRs recognized epitopes lying outside the regions that are mutated in the B.1.351 and B.1.1.7 variants.

Trimming removed 6 bases from V and 4 bases from J, leaving 15 bases between the germline ends. Counted from cysteine to phenylalanine, this CDR3 has 14 amino acids. Just the 42-base CDR3 DNA is kept, in frame starting at base 1. Per the germline V gene (reference sequence), MNHEY is the CDR1 and SMNVEV is the CDR2. The CDR3 regions of human TCRbeta chains were analyzed by immunosequencing. Regarding the original processing steps: TCRs in the repertoires were matched against a reference library of SARS-CoV-2-specific TCRs that had been generated with the MIRA antigen-specificity platform. Breadth meant the fraction of unique TCRs that were SARS-CoV-2-associated, whereas depth meant the fraction of total T cells that were SARS-CoV-2-associated. Using the MIRA data, each spike-specific TCR was mapped to the spike region that the TCR reacts to and placed in a CD4 or CD8 class. Log10-transformed breadth and depth values were compared by one-way ANOVA with Sidak's multiple comparisons tests. The table comes from immuneACCESS by way of TCRdb, which keeps in-frame sequences with V and J called. Part of the clones is missing from these tables; in studies checked, under half for an unresolved V gene and the rest for unknown reasons. The V and J calls and clone size are taken from that table; D and trimming were inferred from the DNA. The sample table contains 210,000 or so clones; only one count was recorded for about 93% of them. The ten largest clones capture roughly 1% of the sample.

The receptor was derived from an adult in good health. The sequence links TRBV27 to TRBJ1-1, with no confidently assigned D gene. The specimen comprised peripheral blood, sampled on day 0 of MenACWY control vaccination. The CDR3 in this case is CASRYSGRSTEAFF. In nucleotide form, the sequence is TGTGCCAGCAGGTACAGCGGGCGAAGCACTGAAGCTTTCTTT.